This record concerns one T cell receptor beta chain sequence. Its binding antigen is unknown. No base-level quality is on record; no much larger clone is a single base apart. This sample was taken from a study of PD-L1 blockade in urothelial cancer (dated by TCRdb to about 2017). Study-level background: Every patient began therapy in 2014 and was given atezolizumab 1,200 mg intravenously every 3 weeks. About 85% of the roughly 29 patients were males with bladder-origin urothelial cancer, and 18 of 29 reported a prior smoking history. An ECOG performance status of 0 or 1 was recorded for the patients, and 0 to 3 prior chemotherapy regimens had been received by the patients. Blood samples were analyzed at two time points: 3 weeks after treatment start (second dose) and 6 weeks after treatment start. A median of around 150,000 T cells and just over 80,000 unique TCRs was obtained from blood samples, and a median clonality of approximately 0.08 was observed. Somatic, immune and clinical correlates of response to PD-L1 blockade with atezolizumab in urothelial cancer were the focus of an exploratory multi-omic analysis. TCR sequencing covered pretreatment tumor samples and matched, serially collected peripheral blood taken before and after atezolizumab treatment. Durable clinical benefit meant progression-free survival longer than 6 months, and TCR features were also tested against progression-free and overall survival. In the same patients who had TCR sequencing, pretreatment tumors also underwent whole exome sequencing and RNA sequencing. Durable clinical benefit was achieved by nine patients but not by the remaining 20. Pretreatment blood TCR-seq was available for under 35 patients, at least one posttreatment blood collection was obtained for 25 or so patients, and tumor TCR-seq was available for 25 or so patients. General study outcomes and caveats: At 3 weeks after the start of treatment, tumor-associated TCR clones in peripheral blood had expanded more in patients with durable benefit (n ≈ 22, p = 0.022). Improved progression-free and overall survival was found to be associated with pretreatment peripheral blood TCR clonality below the median. Small sample size (n ≈ 30) and many exploratory analyses mean the results are intended to be hypothesis-generating.

Each PCR received spiked-in synthetic TCR analog templates so that absolute template abundance could be estimated from read counts. TCRbeta CDR3 regions were amplified from genomic DNA with bias-controlled V and J gene primers using the immunoSEQ assay. Sequencing of rearranged TCRbeta segments was performed at approximately 20X coverage. Processing in the source paper ran as follows. Clustering was used to correct sequencing errors, and CDR3s were annotated against IMGT to assign V, D and J genes. Out-of-frame and stop-codon sequences were excluded, and only productive TCRbeta rearrangements were used in downstream analyses. To compute clonality, Shannon entropy was normalized by the log of the number of unique productive sequences and then subtracted from one. Fisher's exact test with Benjamini-Hochberg correction, using a cutoff of adjusted p below 0.01, was how clones that differed between time points or between blood and tumor were identified. TCRdb took over this immuneACCESS table, retaining in-frame rearrangements with V and J assigned. Such tables are incomplete; in checked studies, under half of the missing clones stem from an unresolved V gene, and the remainder is unexplained. D and trimming were read from the DNA, whereas the V and J calls and clone size are those reported in that table. The sample table records 30,000 to 40,000 clones; 80% to 95% of these occur just once. Approximately 8% of the sample is held by the ten biggest clonotypes.

The cohort comprised 25 to 35 patients with locally advanced or metastatic urothelial carcinoma treated at Memorial Sloan Kettering on a trial protocol. Peripheral blood mononuclear cells were collected pretreatment and during treatment, with between 1 and 8 total time points per patient. The Qiagen DNeasy Blood extraction kit was used to purify genomic DNA from total PBMCs and tumor samples. PBMCs were collected pretreatment and during treatment, and were isolated and stored as previously described. The CDR3 goes from the cysteine to the phenylalanine over 15 residues. Only the CDR3 portion is preserved as DNA: 45 bases, with reading frame beginning at the first base. From the germline V gene, CDR1 is SGHRS and CDR2 is YFSETQ. Germline trimming amounts to 5 bases on V and 2 bases on J, with 6 as the count of junction bases outside the gene matches.

This receptor chain uses TRBV5-1 and TRBJ2-5; TRBD2 fits 10 bases in the junction. The receptor comes from a man in his 70s with urothelial cancer. The source material was PBMCs, sampled around atezolizumab (anti-PD-L1) treatment. The CDR3 here reads CASRSRTSGQETQYF. The nucleotides read TGCGCCAGCAGAAGTAGGACTAGCGGACAAGAGACCCAGTACTTC.